The rows below give T cell receptor beta chains drawn from one sample of a study of T cells in tuberculosis. Produced via immunoSEQ multiplex PCR; TCRdb's table is partial and in-frame only. The profile shows 30,000 or so clones, about 82% of them singletons. This material consisted of PBMCs, taken at tuberculosis diagnosis. Source of these receptors: an adult with tuberculosis. CDR3s include the opening cysteine and the closing phenylalanine or tryptophan.

TRBV11-2,TRBJ2-5,CASSLFPSGRGETQYF
TRBV19,TRBJ2-4,CARGGSFRAKNIQYF
TRBV7-8,TRBJ1-6,CASSLDRADSPLHF
TRBV7-3,TRBJ2-1,CASSRSTSGSGNEQFF
TRBV7-2,TRBJ2-3,CASSLAQLAGGSSTDTQYF
TRBV2,TRBJ2-7,CASRPGQATYEQYF
TRBV5-6,TRBJ2-7,CASSYGTGAPYEQYF
TRBV19,TRBJ1-6,CATRQGGRNSPLHF
TRBV5-4,TRBJ1-5,CASSLEGREPQHF
TRBV6-6,TRBJ2-1,CASGTTGAMGHEQFF
TRBV2,TRBJ2-2,CASRTSGNTGELFF
TRBV6-1,TRBJ2-2,CAGRREFTGELFF
TRBV9,TRBJ2-2,CASSVKGVVTGELFF
TRBV11-3,TRBJ2-3,CASSLGGGADTQYF
TRBV21-1,TRBJ2-3,CASTTGQASSTDTQYF
TRBV5-5,TRBJ1-4,CASSPLRAPNEKLFF
TRBV2,TRBJ1-5,CASSEEGNQPQHF
TRBV19,TRBJ1-1,CASSRGPEAFF
TRBV7-2,TRBJ2-3,CASSQTSGSFPDTQYF
TRBV11-3,TRBJ1-1,CASSTGQGGTEAFF
TRBV9,TRBJ1-3,CASSNDRAGNTIYF
TRBV6-6,TRBJ1-5,CASRDRMGGNQPQHF
TRBV2,TRBJ1-6,CASRLTGYNSPLHF
TRBV30,TRBJ1-2,CAWSVRRQGGVSDYGYTF
TRBV5-3,TRBJ2-7,CARSAEGHKSYEQYF
TRBV5-1,TRBJ2-5,CASSPPLVYGTQYF
TRBV7-9,TRBJ2-1,CASSPEAVGNEQFF
TRBV21-1,TRBJ2-7,CASRPDISHSYEQYF
TRBV19,TRBJ2-7,CASTQGPTDSYEQYF
TRBV30,TRBJ1-5,CAWSGGQVLWPQHF
TRBV2,TRBJ1-2,CASSEGGGFYGYTF
TRBV13,TRBJ2-5,CASSLGTSDQETQYF
TRBV9,TRBJ2-1,CASSVGTTPGNEQFF
TRBV30,TRBJ1-2,CAWSYSNWGYTF
TRBV9,TRBJ2-3,CASRGTGPSTDTQYF
TRBV28,TRBJ1-6,CASSLVTGGLLVNNSPLHF
TRBV30,TRBJ1-1,CAGTGAPNTEAFF
TRBV7-2,TRBJ2-7,CASSLGSTPYEQYF
TRBV18,TRBJ1-4,CASSLALRDRGTANEKLFF
TRBV11-2,TRBJ2-3,CASSFPSVTDTQYF
TRBV6-1,TRBJ2-1,CASRPGGGTGFFF
TRBV28,TRBJ2-7,CASTPAGGSTYEQYF
TRBV30,TRBJ1-1,CAWSVGGTSPEAFF
TRBV5-5,TRBJ1-1,CASSFGGTDVGTEAFF
TRBV19,TRBJ2-7,CASSTAGSYEQYF
TRBV29-1,TRBJ1-2,CSVEDGDGYTF
TRBV7-7,TRBJ2-3,CASSLGRGASTDTQYF
TRBV18,TRBJ2-3,CASSPGEQGGTDTQYF
TRBV28,TRBJ2-7,CASIPGQGANEQYF
TRBV7-2,TRBJ1-3,CASSLDSLRGNTIYF
TRBV4-1,TRBJ1-2,CASSQDRGNYGYTF
TRBV5-6,TRBJ2-1,CASSLRLAVQSGQFF